The 10 T cell receptor beta chains below all came from one sample that was sequenced in a study of CD8+CD57+ T cells in acquired aplastic anemia. It was patients with CD8+CD57+ cell expansion by flow cytometry who were chosen for sequencing. Both TCR beta VDJ combination and CDR3 sequence profiling were carried out. Genomic DNA was the template for this profiling. Using its own MiXCR run on the reads, TCRdb lists one record per CDR3 protein. The data contain approximately 190,000 distinct CDR3 sequences, 40% to 50% of them singletons. What was sequenced was sorted CD4+, CD8+, or CD8+CD57+ T cells (not recorded which) from PBMCs. Every receptor here comes from a human donor with aplastic anemia.

As for this clonotype: It may be a read error: a sequence one base away is much more abundant. The gene calls are TRBV10-3 and TRBJ2-3; D gene unclear. The CDR3 totals 14 residues. Per germline, CDR1 ENHRY and CDR2 SYGVKD. The CDR3 here is CAIHLGSTVYTQCF. The CDR3 nucleotides are TGTGCCATCCACCTCGGGTCCACGGTCTATACGCAGTGTTTT.

Points on this clonotype: At one boundary the junction diverges from the germline segment, which might be a read error. This sequence joins TRBV5-6 and TRBJ1-1, with D possibly TRBD1 on 5 matching bases. CDR3 length: 13 residues. Germline values: CDR1 SGHDT, CDR2 YYEEEE. CDR3 nucleotide sequence: TGTGCCAGCAACTTGGGGGGGGACACTGAAGCTTTCTTT. Amino acid sequence: CASNLGGDTEAFF.

The rearrangement joins TRBV29-1 to TRBJ1-5; perhaps TRBD1 as D (5 bases). Trimming took off 4 bases at V and 0 bases at J, with 10 bases between the two ends. CDR3 length: 14 amino acids. Germline CDR1 and CDR2: SQVTM and ANQGSEA. CDR3: CSVAEGNSNQPQHF. DNA for the CDR3: TGCAGCGTTGCGGAGGGGAATAGCAATCAGCCCCAGCATTTT.

This sequence joins TRBV24-1 and TRBJ2-3; D unclear. V was shortened by 3 bases and J by 4 bases, with 7 bases between the two germline ends. The CDR3 consists of 13 residues. From germline, CDR1 is KGHDR and CDR2 SFDVKD. The DNA for the CDR3 is TGTGCCACCAGTGATCCCTCATCAGATACGCAGTATTTT. Protein sequence: CATSDPSSDTQYF.

The V gene is TRBV20-1, the J gene TRBJ1-5, with 9 bases matching TRBD1. The CDR3 covers 15 residues. From germline, CDR1 is DFQATT and CDR2 SNEGSKA (reference sequence). V shed 0 bases, J shed 4 bases, and the junction held 4 bases outside the gene matches. The CDR3 loop is CSARDGTGTNQPQHF. DNA for the CDR3: TGCAGTGCTAGAGATGGGACAGGGACGAATCAGCCCCAGCATTTT.

V gene TRBV5-2 combines with J gene TRBJ1-5. TRBV5-2 is deemed a pseudogene. The CDR3 totals 19 residues. CDR3 bases: TGTGCCAGCAACCGCTCTCCTATAGTCCCGCTCCTGAGCAATCAGCCCCAGCATTTT. Amino acids: CASNRSPIVPLLSNQPQHF.

CDR3 sequence: CASTPFSRATEAFF. Written as DNA, the CDR3 is TGTGCCAGCACCCCCTTCTCCAGGGCTACTGAAGCTTTCTTT. This chain joins TRBV6-1 and TRBJ1-1, with D possibly matching TRBD1 (5 bases). This CDR3 contains 14 residues. With 7 bases removed from V and 5 bases from J, the gap between germline ends came to 17 bases. Germline CDR1 MNHNS, CDR2 SASEGT.

This chain links TRBV4-3 with TRBJ2-7, with unresolved D. Trimming removed 0 bases from V and 2 bases from J, with 5 bases in between. Germline V CDR1 and CDR2: LGHNA, YSLEER. This CDR3 comprises 13 residues. CDR3 region: CASSQDVTYEQYF. The CDR3, as DNA: TGCGCCAGCAGCCAAGATGTCACCTACGAGCAGTACTTC.

The J gene is TRBJ2-7, the V gene TRBV7-2; TRBD2 aligns across 7 bases. Unmatched junction bases numbered 12, after V lost 6 bases and J lost 7 bases. CDR3 length: 14 amino acids. Germline assignment: CDR1 SGHTA and CDR2 FQGNSA. DNA of the CDR3: TGTGCCAGCAGTTCGAGCGGGACCGCTTGGGAGCAGTACTTC. Its translation is CASSSSGTAWEQYF.

V is TRBV24-1 and J is TRBJ2-1; weak D call: TRBD2 (5 bases). From germline, CDR1 is KGHDR and CDR2 SFDVKD. CDR3 length: 12 amino acids. Trimming pared 6 bases from V and 8 bases from J, leaving 10 bases between. The CDR3 region has the DNA TGTGCCACCAGTCAGACTACGGATGAGCAGTTCTTC. It translates to CATSQTTDEQFF.